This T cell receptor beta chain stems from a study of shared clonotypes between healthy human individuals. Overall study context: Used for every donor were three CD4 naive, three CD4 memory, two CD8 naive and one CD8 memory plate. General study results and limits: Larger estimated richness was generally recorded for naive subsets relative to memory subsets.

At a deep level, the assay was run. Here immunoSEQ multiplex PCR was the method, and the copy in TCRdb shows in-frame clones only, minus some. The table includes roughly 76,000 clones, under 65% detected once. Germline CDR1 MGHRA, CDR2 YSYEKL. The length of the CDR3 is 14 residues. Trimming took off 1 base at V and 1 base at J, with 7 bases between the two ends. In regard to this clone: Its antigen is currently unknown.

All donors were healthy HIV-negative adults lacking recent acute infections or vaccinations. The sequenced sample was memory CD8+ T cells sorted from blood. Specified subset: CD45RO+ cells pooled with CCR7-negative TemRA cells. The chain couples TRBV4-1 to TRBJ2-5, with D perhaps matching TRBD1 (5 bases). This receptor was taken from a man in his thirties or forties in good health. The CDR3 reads CASSQGQLQETQYF. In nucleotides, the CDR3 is TGCGCCAGCAGCCAAGGACAGCTCCAAGAGACCCAGTACTTC.